This is a list of T cell receptor beta chains from one sample in a study of blood T cell repertoires in COVID-19. This table comes from immunoSEQ multiplex PCR, and its TCRdb copy is limited to in-frame clones, with some not included. The table includes some 100,000 clones, 88% detected once. Sequencing was done on a sample of peripheral blood. All receptors derive from a woman over 75 with active COVID-19. Each CDR3 is given with its conserved first and last residue. The order of the fields is clone size, V gene, D gene, J gene, CDR3 DNA, CDR3 protein. A D gene is named only where the DNA matches it firmly. Clone size is given for some rows only: seen once, a few or many times, or a class if the clone is expanded.

abundance: once; v_gene: TRBV4-2; d_gene: TRBD2; j_gene: TRBJ2-7; CDR3nt: TGTGCCAGCAGCCACTCCGAAATTAGCGGGAGGGCGGGCGAGCAGTACTTC; CDR3aa: CASSHSEISGRAGEQYF
abundance: -; v_gene: TRBV5-5; d_gene: TRBD1; j_gene: TRBJ2-5; CDR3nt: TGTGCCAGCAGCCCGGGACAGCAAGAGACCCAGTACTTC; CDR3aa: CASSPGQQETQYF
abundance: -; v_gene: TRBV5-1; d_gene: TRBD2; j_gene: TRBJ2-7; CDR3nt: TGCGCCAGCAGCTCCCCTAGCGGGAGCAACGAGCAGTACTTC; CDR3aa: CASSSPSGSNEQYF
abundance: -; v_gene: TRBV11-2; d_gene: TRBD2; j_gene: TRBJ2-5; CDR3nt: TGTGCCAGCAGCTCCACAAGGGGGACTAGCGGCCCGGGGACCCAGTACTTC; CDR3aa: CASSSTRGTSGPGTQYF
abundance: -; v_gene: TRBV5-4; d_gene: -; j_gene: TRBJ2-6; CDR3nt: TGTGCCAGCAGCTACAGGGACGGTGGGGCCAACGTCCTGACTTTC; CDR3aa: CASSYRDGGANVLTF
abundance: -; v_gene: TRBV7-2; d_gene: TRBD2; j_gene: TRBJ2-2; CDR3nt: TGTGCCAGCAGCTTAGGACGGCTAGCGGGCAACACCGGGGAGCTGTTTTTT; CDR3aa: CASSLGRLAGNTGELFF
abundance: once; v_gene: TRBV6-5; d_gene: -; j_gene: TRBJ2-1; CDR3nt: TGTGCCAGCAGTCGCACGACCGGGTACAATGAGCAGTTCTTC; CDR3aa: CASSRTTGYNEQFF
abundance: -; v_gene: TRBV6-2/TRBV6-3; d_gene: -; j_gene: TRBJ1-5; CDR3nt: TGTGCCAGCAGATACCTGGCCACCTGGCAGCCCCAGCATTTT; CDR3aa: CASRYLATWQPQHF
abundance: -; v_gene: TRBV7-2; d_gene: -; j_gene: TRBJ2-5; CDR3nt: TGTGCCAGCAGCCCAGAGGGGGGGGCAGAGACCCAGTACTTC; CDR3aa: CASSPEGGAETQYF
abundance: -; v_gene: TRBV12-5; d_gene: TRBD2; j_gene: TRBJ2-2; CDR3nt: TGTGCTAGTGGTACCATAGCGGGAGGGTTTCCCGGGGAGCTGTTTTTT; CDR3aa: CASGTIAGGFPGELFF
abundance: -; v_gene: TRBV3-1/TRBV3-2; d_gene: -; j_gene: TRBJ1-2; CDR3nt: TGTGCCAGCAGCCAAGATGTCCACAGAAACTATGGCTACACCTTC; CDR3aa: CASSQDVHRNYGYTF
abundance: once; v_gene: TRBV3-1/TRBV3-2; d_gene: -; j_gene: TRBJ2-7; CDR3nt: TGTGCCAGCAGCCAAGTGGGCGGGCGCTCCTACGAGCAGTACTTC; CDR3aa: CASSQVGGRSYEQYF
abundance: -; v_gene: TRBV19; d_gene: -; j_gene: TRBJ2-5; CDR3nt: TGTGCCAGTAGTTCCACTCGCTTCCGGGACACAGAAGAGACCCAGTACTTC; CDR3aa: CASSSTRFRDTEETQYF
abundance: -; v_gene: TRBV12-1; d_gene: -; j_gene: TRBJ2-4; CDR3nt: TGTGCCAGCAGCCCCACGGATTCGTCTAGCGGGCGCGGAGTACTAGCCAAAAACATTCAGTACTTC; CDR3aa: CASSPTDSSSGRGVLAKNIQYF
abundance: -; v_gene: TRBV19; d_gene: TRBD2; j_gene: TRBJ2-3; CDR3nt: TGTGCCAGTAAACTAGCGGGAGTGATAGATACGCAGTATTTT; CDR3aa: CASKLAGVIDTQYF
abundance: -; v_gene: TRBV28; d_gene: TRBD2; j_gene: TRBJ2-3; CDR3nt: TGTGCCAGCAGGCGGGGACTAGCGGGGGGCACAGATACGCAGTATTTT; CDR3aa: CASRRGLAGGTDTQYF
abundance: once; v_gene: TRBV7-6; d_gene: -; j_gene: TRBJ1-2; CDR3nt: TGTGCCAGCAGCCTAAGTCGGGGGTTGAATCATGGCTACACCTTC; CDR3aa: CASSLSRGLNHGYTF
abundance: -; v_gene: TRBV7-9; d_gene: TRBD1; j_gene: TRBJ2-3; CDR3nt: TGTGCCAGCAGCTCTGCGGACAGGAGCTTCACAGATACGCAGTATTTT; CDR3aa: CASSSADRSFTDTQYF
abundance: -; v_gene: TRBV18; d_gene: TRBD1; j_gene: TRBJ2-1; CDR3nt: TGTGCCAGCTCCCGGGACAGGGAGAGCAATGAGCAGTTCTTC; CDR3aa: CASSRDRESNEQFF